The rows below give T cell receptor beta chains drawn from one sample of a study of Ad26.COV2.S vaccination and SARS-CoV-2 variants. The table came from immunoSEQ multiplex PCR; TCRdb's copy has only in-frame clones and leaves some out. The repertoire includes fewer than 900,000 clones, about 89% of them detected once, and 1.5% sits in the top ten. Sequenced material: peripheral blood, taken in a trial of Ad26.COV2.S vaccine versus placebo. The receptor source for this set is a person aged 18-65 years who received the Ad26.COV2.S COVID-19 vaccine or a placebo. The CDR3 runs from the conserved cysteine through the conserved F or W. The D gene is left open where the match is weak. Clone size is given for some rows only: seen once, a few or many times, or a class if the clone is expanded.

J gene,clone size,D gene,V gene,CDR3 protein,CDR3 DNA
TRBJ2-7,-,TRBD1,TRBV2,CATSGQYSYEQYF,TGTGCCACCTCGGGACAGTACTCCTACGAGCAGTACTTC
TRBJ2-7,few,TRBD1,TRBV3-1/TRBV3-2,CASSRAGTGASFRGEQYF,TGTGCCAGCAGCCGCGCCGGGACAGGGGCCAGTTTTAGGGGAGAGCAGTACTTC
TRBJ1-3,-,TRBD1,TRBV3-1/TRBV3-2,CASRTGGGNTIYF,TGTGCCAGCCGGACAGGGGGTGGAAACACCATATATTTT
TRBJ1-1,-,TRBD1,TRBV6-5,CASSWDRGNTEAFF,TGTGCCAGCAGTTGGGACAGGGGGAACACTGAAGCTTTCTTT
TRBJ2-7,-,TRBD2,TRBV3-1/TRBV3-2,CASSHSASGGYEQYF,TGTGCCAGCAGCCATTCGGCTAGCGGGGGATACGAGCAGTACTTC
TRBJ1-2,-,TRBD1,TRBV2,CASSPGTGGYGYTF,TGTGCCAGCAGCCCCGGGACAGGCGGCTATGGCTACACCTTC
TRBJ2-5,-,TRBD1,TRBV30,CAWSVQGQGIETQYF,TGTGCCTGGAGTGTACAGGGACAGGGAATAGAGACCCAGTACTTC
TRBJ1-2,few,-,TRBV20-1,CSASRAGSLIGTRGYTF,TGCAGTGCTAGTAGGGCTGGCAGCCTCATAGGGACGCGTGGCTACACCTTC
TRBJ2-3,-,-,TRBV2,CALNSRALASTDTQYF,TGTGCCCTAAATTCGAGGGCCCTAGCGAGCACAGATACGCAGTATTTT
TRBJ2-5,-,TRBD2,TRBV10-1,CASSAGLAGGNLQETQYF,TGCGCCAGCAGTGCAGGACTAGCGGGAGGGAACCTACAAGAGACCCAGTACTTC
TRBJ2-5,-,-,TRBV5-6,CASSFSLGEGQETQYF,TGTGCCAGCAGCTTTTCACTGGGAGAGGGTCAAGAGACCCAGTACTTC
TRBJ1-2,-,TRBD1,TRBV3-1/TRBV3-2,CASSPSGTGIGYTF,TGTGCCAGCAGTCCCTCAGGGACAGGGATCGGCTACACCTTC
TRBJ1-1,-,-,TRBV7-2,CASSLAPGMNTEAFF,TGTGCCAGCAGCTTAGCGCCAGGCATGAACACTGAAGCTTTCTTT
TRBJ2-6,-,TRBD1,TRBV7-3,CASSLTGQLLSGANVLTF,TGTGCCAGCAGCCTGACGGGACAGTTGCTCTCTGGGGCCAACGTCCTGACTTTC
TRBJ1-1,-,TRBD1,TRBV10-3,CAISESGTGHVEAFF,TGTGCCATCAGTGAGAGCGGGACAGGTCACGTCGAAGCTTTCTTT
TRBJ1-1,-,TRBD1,TRBV10-3,CAISEYSGTGNMNTEAFF,TGTGCCATCAGTGAGTACTCCGGGACAGGGAACATGAACACTGAAGCTTTCTTT
TRBJ2-1,once,-,TRBV4-2,CASSQGLDPYNEQFF,TGTGCCAGCAGCCAAGGCCTAGACCCCTACAATGAGCAGTTCTTC
TRBJ2-3,-,TRBD1,TRBV11-3,CASSSGTGASTDTQYF,TGTGCCAGCAGCTCCGGGACAGGAGCTAGCACAGATACGCAGTATTTT
TRBJ1-2,-,-,TRBV7-9,CASSLSQGHGYTF,TGTGCCAGCAGCTTATCTCAGGGGCATGGCTACACCTTC
TRBJ2-1,-,-,TRBV12-5,CASGLGGTGNNEQFF,TGTGCTAGTGGTTTGGGGGGGACTGGAAACAATGAGCAGTTCTTC
TRBJ2-1,-,-,TRBV30,CAWSDIGSTYNEQFF,TGTGCCTGGAGTGATATAGGGTCCACCTACAATGAGCAGTTCTTC
TRBJ2-2,-,TRBD2,TRBV10-1,CASSRSSGSATGELFF,TGCGCCAGCAGTAGATCTAGCGGGAGCGCCACCGGGGAGCTGTTTTTT
TRBJ2-1,-,-,TRBV21-1,CASSKGPVGQFF,TGTGCCAGCAGCAAGGGCCCGGTCGGGCAGTTCTTC
TRBJ2-1,-,-,TRBV25-1,CASSVYSAPTQFF,TGTGCCAGCAGTGTATACTCAGCCCCAACACAGTTCTTC
TRBJ2-5,-,-,TRBV18,CASSLRDSQETQYF,TGTGCCAGCTCACTGCGGGACTCCCAAGAGACCCAGTACTTC
TRBJ2-4,-,TRBD1,TRBV7-2,CASSPRQGQGGSSIQYF,TGTGCCAGCAGCCCCAGGCAAGGACAGGGGGGAAGTAGCATTCAGTACTTC
TRBJ1-4,once,-,TRBV18,CASSPANGLEKLFF,TGTGCCAGCTCACCCGCAAACGGACTTGAAAAACTGTTTTTT
TRBJ1-2,-,-,TRBV10-3,CAISEGTGRGYGYTF,TGTGCCATCAGTGAAGGAACAGGGAGGGGCTATGGCTACACCTTC
TRBJ2-5,-,-,TRBV6-6,CASSKTGQETQYF,TGTGCCAGCAGTAAAACAGGGCAAGAGACCCAGTACTTC
TRBJ1-2,-,-,TRBV19,CASSIGPGAAYGYTF,TGTGCCAGTAGTATAGGTCCGGGGGCCGCCTATGGCTACACCTTC
TRBJ2-6,-,-,TRBV5-1,CASSLDQGKANVLTF,TGCGCCAGCAGCTTGGACCAGGGGAAAGCCAACGTCCTGACTTTC
TRBJ2-7,-,-,TRBV6-5,CASSYYLGSNYEQYF,TGTGCCAGCAGTTACTATCTCGGCTCAAACTACGAGCAGTACTTC
TRBJ1-2,-,-,TRBV6-5,CASSYDLGGVSGYTF,TGTGCCAGCAGTTACGATCTGGGGGGGGTCAGCGGCTACACCTTC
TRBJ1-5,-,-,TRBV5-1,CASSLAPGDQPQHF,TGCGCCAGCAGCTTGGCGCCAGGGGATCAGCCCCAGCATTTT
TRBJ2-3,-,-,TRBV12-5,CASGLGPHTDTQYF,TGTGCTAGTGGTTTGGGACCCCACACAGATACGCAGTATTTT
TRBJ2-3,-,-,TRBV20-1,CSASRAGPSTDTQYF,TGCAGTGCTAGTAGGGCGGGGCCTAGCACAGATACGCAGTATTTT
TRBJ2-2,-,-,TRBV6-2/TRBV6-3,CASSYFGTGELFF,TGTGCCAGCAGTTACTTCGGGACCGGGGAGCTGTTTTTT
TRBJ2-3,-,-,TRBV4-2,CASSLQGDTDTQYF,TGTGCCAGCAGCCTCCAGGGAGACACAGATACGCAGTATTTT
TRBJ2-7,-,-,TRBV9,CASGTPRGGGLEQYF,TGTGCCAGCGGAACCCCCCGGGGAGGAGGGCTGGAGCAGTACTTC
TRBJ2-7,few,TRBD2,TRBV5-1,CASSLKLAGYGSYEQYF,TGCGCCAGCAGCTTGAAGCTAGCGGGATATGGCTCCTACGAGCAGTACTTC
TRBJ2-2,-,-,TRBV2,CASAKQGNTGELFF,TGTGCCAGCGCTAAGCAGGGAAACACCGGGGAGCTGTTTTTT
TRBJ1-5,-,-,TRBV5-5,CASSLWGENQPQHF,TGTGCCAGCAGCTTGTGGGGGGAAAATCAGCCCCAGCATTTT
TRBJ1-4,-,-,TRBV4-1,CASSQEMNLNEKLFF,TGCGCCAGCAGCCAAGAGATGAACCTCAATGAAAAACTGTTTTTT
TRBJ1-1,once,-,TRBV6-5,CASRKGSSLEAFF,TGTGCCAGCAGGAAGGGGAGTAGCCTTGAAGCTTTCTTT
TRBJ1-4,-,-,TRBV5-5,CASSLGGNTEKLFF,TGTGCCAGCAGCTTGGGCGGGAATACGGAAAAACTGTTTTTT
TRBJ2-5,-,TRBD1,TRBV5-1,CASRPTGDETQYF,TGCGCCAGCAGACCTACAGGGGATGAGACCCAGTACTTC
TRBJ1-6,-,-,TRBV6-5,CASSQPGGSPLHF,TGTGCCAGCAGTCAGCCGGGGGGCTCACCCCTCCACTTT
TRBJ2-7,-,-,TRBV2,CASSEEGVIYEQYF,TGTGCCAGCAGTGAAGAAGGGGTGATCTACGAGCAGTACTTC
TRBJ1-3,once,-,TRBV7-6,CASSSYTISGNTIYF,TGTGCCAGCAGCTCGTACACGATCTCTGGAAACACCATATATTTT
TRBJ2-3,-,-,TRBV4-3,CASSQEVGPHTDTQYF,TGCGCCAGCAGCCAAGAGGTCGGCCCGCACACAGATACGCAGTATTTT
TRBJ1-1,once,-,TRBV19,CASSIDSSPTEAFF,TGTGCCAGTAGTATAGATAGTTCTCCCACTGAAGCTTTCTTT
TRBJ1-4,-,-,TRBV2,CASRPGIREKLFF,TGTGCCAGCAGGCCGGGGATCCGTGAAAAACTGTTTTTT